This note documents a single TCR beta chain sequence. Libraries were prepared by immunoSEQ multiplex PCR; TCRdb keeps only in-frame clonotypes and omits some of them. This sample has 190,000 or so clones, with roughly 85% found just once. These data are taken from a study of blood T cell repertoires in COVID-19. Across about two dozen US areas, participants ranged in age from 18 to 89 years. Among Cohort 3 donors, those recovered had two negative PCRs, clearance, or symptom resolution. The sequence came from a man between 35 and 55 years old who had recovered from COVID-19. Sequenced material: PBMCs or T cells enriched from blood (not recorded which).

The CDR3 reads CASISSGSNTDTQYF. CDR3 DNA: TGTGCCAGCATCTCGAGCGGGAGTAACACAGATACGCAGTATTTT. The chain has TRBV28 and TRBJ2-3; 8 bases are shared with TRBD2. The CDR3 runs 15 residues. Germline CDR1 MDHEN, CDR2 SYDVKM. J gave up 2 bases and V 7 bases, and 8 bases lay outside the gene matches.